Listed below are T cell receptor beta chains from one sample, sequenced in a study of blood T cell repertoires in COVID-19. The assay was immunoSEQ multiplex PCR, and TCRdb's table has in-frame clones only and misses some. The sample shows about half a million clones, over 75% of them seen only once. The sample taken for sequencing was peripheral blood. These TCRs come from a human donor in a cohort sampled during active COVID-19. CDR3s include the opening cysteine and the closing phenylalanine or tryptophan. Fields, in order: V gene, D gene, clone size, J gene, CDR3 DNA, CDR3 protein. D genes are given only for firm matches. Only some rows state a clone size, as once, few, many or a class for expanded clones.

V: TRBV10-3
D: TRBD2
size: many
J: TRBJ2-1
DNA: TGTGCCATCAGTGAGGGCCCGGGTAGCGGGTCCTACAATGAGCAGTTCTTC
CDR3: CAISEGPGSGSYNEQFF

V: TRBV5-1
D: NA
size: NA
J: TRBJ2-7
DNA: TGCGCCAGCAGCTCCAGGGTTGCTAACGAGCAGTACTTC
CDR3: CASSSRVANEQYF

V: TRBV7-2
D: NA
size: NA
J: TRBJ1-2
DNA: TGTGCCAGCAGCGCCGACAGGAACTATGGCTACACCTTC
CDR3: CASSADRNYGYTF

V: TRBV6-5
D: NA
size: once
J: TRBJ1-2
DNA: TGTGCCAGCAGTTATAAAGGGGACTATGGCTACACCTTC
CDR3: CASSYKGDYGYTF

V: TRBV7-2
D: NA
size: NA
J: TRBJ1-2
DNA: TGTGCCAGCAGCCCCAATTGGCGGGCAGGGGATGGCTACACCTTC
CDR3: CASSPNWRAGDGYTF

V: TRBV9
D: TRBD2
size: NA
J: TRBJ2-2
DNA: TGTGCCAGCAGCCTCGGGCTAGCGGCCGCCATAGGGGAGCTGTTTTTT
CDR3: CASSLGLAAAIGELFF

V: TRBV30
D: TRBD1
size: NA
J: TRBJ1-2
DNA: TGTGCCTGGAGTGTACCGCAATATGAGGGATCAGGGGGAGGCTACACCTTC
CDR3: CAWSVPQYEGSGGGYTF

V: TRBV28
D: TRBD1
size: NA
J: TRBJ2-4
DNA: TGTGCCAGCAGTCCACAGGGGAGCATTCAGTACTTC
CDR3: CASSPQGSIQYF

V: TRBV4-2
D: TRBD1
size: NA
J: TRBJ2-1
DNA: TGTGCCAGCAGCCAACCCCACAGGGGGTCAGGGTACAATGAGCAGTTCTTC
CDR3: CASSQPHRGSGYNEQFF

V: TRBV7-9
D: NA
size: NA
J: TRBJ1-1
DNA: TGTGCCAGCAGCCAAGGGGGAATCACTGAAGCTTTCTTT
CDR3: CASSQGGITEAFF

V: TRBV30
D: TRBD1
size: NA
J: TRBJ2-7
DNA: TGTGCCTGGAAGGGGGACAGCTACGAGCAGTACTTC
CDR3: CAWKGDSYEQYF

V: TRBV27
D: NA
size: NA
J: TRBJ1-5
DNA: TGTGCCAGCAGTTTCCTCTCTCCGGGGGGAAGCAATCAGCCCCAGCATTTT
CDR3: CASSFLSPGGSNQPQHF

V: TRBV5-8
D: TRBD1
size: NA
J: TRBJ1-5
DNA: TGTGCCAGCAGTCGGGACAGCCAGTCCCTATATAGCAATCAGCCCCAGCATTTT
CDR3: CASSRDSQSLYSNQPQHF

V: TRBV5-1
D: TRBD2
size: NA
J: TRBJ2-1
DNA: TGCGCCAGCAGCCTGCTAGCGGGAGGGCCTGGGTCCTACAATGAGCAGTTCTTC
CDR3: CASSLLAGGPGSYNEQFF

V: TRBV6-5
D: TRBD2
size: NA
J: TRBJ2-1
DNA: TGTGCCAGCAGCGATGGACTAGCTGGAAATGAGCAGTTCTTC
CDR3: CASSDGLAGNEQFF

V: TRBV19
D: TRBD1
size: NA
J: TRBJ1-1
DNA: TGTGCCACCCGCCGGTGGGGACAGGGAGACACTGAAGCTTTCTTT
CDR3: CATRRWGQGDTEAFF

V: TRBV5-6
D: NA
size: NA
J: TRBJ1-6
DNA: TGTGCCAGCAGCCGGGATTCAAATTCACCCCTCCACTTT
CDR3: CASSRDSNSPLHF

V: TRBV29-1
D: TRBD1
size: NA
J: TRBJ1-1
DNA: TGCAGCGTTGAAGACCAGACAGGGGGGGACACTGAAGCTTTCTTT
CDR3: CSVEDQTGGDTEAFF

V: TRBV5-5
D: NA
size: NA
J: TRBJ1-2
DNA: TGTGCCAGCAGCTTGAGGGGAGGCTATGGCTACACCTTC
CDR3: CASSLRGGYGYTF

V: TRBV7-3
D: NA
size: NA
J: TRBJ1-1
DNA: TGTGCCAGCAGCTTACAATGGAACACTGAAGCTTTCTTT
CDR3: CASSLQWNTEAFF

V: TRBV12-5
D: TRBD1
size: NA
J: TRBJ1-4
DNA: TGTGCTAGTGGTCCCGACAGGGTCGGCGAAAAACTGTTTTTT
CDR3: CASGPDRVGEKLFF

V: TRBV7-9
D: TRBD2
size: NA
J: TRBJ2-3
DNA: TGTGCCAGCAGCTGGATGGGTCTAGCGGGCCTCACAGATACGCAGTATTTT
CDR3: CASSWMGLAGLTDTQYF

V: TRBV5-1
D: TRBD1
size: NA
J: TRBJ1-1
DNA: TGCGCCAGCAGCTTCTACCAGGGGGAGGTGGGAACTGAAGCTTTCTTT
CDR3: CASSFYQGEVGTEAFF

V: TRBV11-3
D: TRBD2
size: NA
J: TRBJ2-1
DNA: TGTGCCAGCAGCTCGAAGACCCCGCTAGCGGGAGCGTACAATGAGCAGTTCTTC
CDR3: CASSSKTPLAGAYNEQFF

V: TRBV25-1
D: NA
size: NA
J: TRBJ1-3
DNA: TGTGCCAGCAGTGATACAGGGAACTCTGGAAACACCATATATTTT
CDR3: CASSDTGNSGNTIYF

V: TRBV7-3
D: TRBD2
size: few
J: TRBJ2-5
DNA: TGTGCCAGCAGCATAGGACTAGCTTTAGAGACCCAGTACTTC
CDR3: CASSIGLALETQYF

V: TRBV5-4
D: NA
size: NA
J: TRBJ1-1
DNA: TGTGCCAGCAGCTCCCCGGATGGGTACCCGGGATTGAGAAACACTGAAGCTTTCTTT
CDR3: CASSSPDGYPGLRNTEAFF

V: TRBV20-1
D: NA
size: NA
J: TRBJ1-2
DNA: TGCAGTGCTAGTCGGTTTCAGGATGGCTACACCTTC
CDR3: CSASRFQDGYTF

V: TRBV9
D: NA
size: NA
J: TRBJ1-1
DNA: TGTGCCAGCAGCCGATCGGGGGGCACTGAAGCTTTCTTT
CDR3: CASSRSGGTEAFF

V: TRBV7-2
D: TRBD2
size: few
J: TRBJ2-3
DNA: TGTGCCAGCAGCTACCGACTAGCGGGAGGCACAGATACGCAGTATTTT
CDR3: CASSYRLAGGTDTQYF

V: TRBV29-1
D: NA
size: once
J: TRBJ2-2
DNA: TGCAGCGTGGCCGGGACACAGAACACCGGGGAGCTGTTTTTT
CDR3: CSVAGTQNTGELFF

V: TRBV5-4
D: NA
size: once
J: TRBJ1-2
DNA: TGTGCCAGCAACCTGGGGGGAGGCTATGGCTACACCTTC
CDR3: CASNLGGGYGYTF

V: TRBV3-1/TRBV3-2
D: NA
size: once
J: TRBJ2-5
DNA: TGTGCCAGCAGCCCAAAGGGGCTTTGGACAGCGCAAGAGACCCAGTACTTC
CDR3: CASSPKGLWTAQETQYF

V: TRBV19
D: TRBD1
size: NA
J: TRBJ1-2
DNA: TGTGCCAGTAGTAAACTACAAGGGACAGGGTATGGCTACACCTTC
CDR3: CASSKLQGTGYGYTF

V: TRBV7-9
D: TRBD1
size: NA
J: TRBJ1-2
DNA: TGTGCCAGCAGCTTAGGGGGACAGGGGGCTAACTATGGCTACACCTTC
CDR3: CASSLGGQGANYGYTF

V: TRBV2
D: NA
size: NA
J: TRBJ1-1
DNA: TGTGCCAGCAGTGAAAGCGGGGGGGCGACTGAAGCTTTCTTT
CDR3: CASSESGGATEAFF

V: TRBV4-1
D: NA
size: NA
J: TRBJ1-5
DNA: TGCGCCAGCAGCCAAAGTGCGGGGGGTAATCAGCCCCAGCATTTT
CDR3: CASSQSAGGNQPQHF

V: TRBV7-8
D: NA
size: NA
J: TRBJ2-2
DNA: TGTGCCAGCAGCCAGGGGGGGGAGCTGTTTTTT
CDR3: CASSQGGELFF

V: TRBV6-6
D: TRBD1
size: NA
J: TRBJ1-1
DNA: TGTGCCAGCAGTTACTCTGACAGGGGCGACACTGAAGCTTTCTTT
CDR3: CASSYSDRGDTEAFF

V: TRBV10-3
D: TRBD1
size: NA
J: TRBJ1-3
DNA: TGTGCCATCAGTGGGGACAGTAACTCTGGAAACACCATATATTTT
CDR3: CAISGDSNSGNTIYF

V: TRBV9
D: NA
size: NA
J: TRBJ2-5
DNA: TGTGCCAGCAGCCCAGGGGTAGCAGGGTCGGGCCAAGAGACCCAGTACTTC
CDR3: CASSPGVAGSGQETQYF

V: TRBV7-3
D: NA
size: NA
J: TRBJ1-1
DNA: TGTGCCAGCAGCCTCCGGGGTACGAACACTGAAGCTTTCTTT
CDR3: CASSLRGTNTEAFF

V: TRBV2
D: TRBD2
size: NA
J: TRBJ2-5
DNA: TGTGCCAGCAGAACAGCGGGAGGGGAGACCCAGTACTTC
CDR3: CASRTAGGETQYF

V: TRBV9
D: TRBD1
size: NA
J: TRBJ2-7
DNA: TGTGCCAGCAGCGGACAGGGGCCTAGCTCCTACGAGCAGTACTTC
CDR3: CASSGQGPSSYEQYF

V: TRBV28
D: NA
size: NA
J: TRBJ2-4
DNA: TGTGCCAGCACGACATTAGCCAAAAACATTCAGTACTTC
CDR3: CASTTLAKNIQYF

V: TRBV6-4
D: NA
size: NA
J: TRBJ2-3
DNA: TGTGCCAGCAGTCCGGAGGGGCCTCTTCGCACAGATACGCAGTATTTT
CDR3: CASSPEGPLRTDTQYF

V: TRBV6-6
D: NA
size: NA
J: TRBJ2-7
DNA: TGTGCCAGCAGTTACTCGGGGGGGGCAGCCTACGAGCAGTACTTC
CDR3: CASSYSGGAAYEQYF

V: TRBV5-1
D: NA
size: once
J: TRBJ2-2
DNA: TGCGCCAGCAGCTTTCCGGTAAACACCGGGGAGCTGTTTTTT
CDR3: CASSFPVNTGELFF

V: TRBV27
D: TRBD1
size: NA
J: TRBJ2-7
DNA: TGTGCCAGCAGTTCCCCCGGACAGGGAAACTCCTACGAGCAGTACTTC
CDR3: CASSSPGQGNSYEQYF

V: TRBV5-1
D: TRBD2
size: NA
J: TRBJ2-1
DNA: TGCGCCAGCAGGCCCCCTGGGGTAGCGGGAGGGATGAATGAGCAGTTCTTC
CDR3: CASRPPGVAGGMNEQFF

V: TRBV19
D: TRBD1
size: once
J: TRBJ1-6
DNA: TGTGCCAGTAGTCCACAGGGGTCCGCATCACCCCTCCACTTT
CDR3: CASSPQGSASPLHF

V: TRBV2
D: NA
size: NA
J: TRBJ2-1
DNA: TGTGCCAGCAGTGACCCCGCGGGCGCTATACACAATGAGCAGTTCTTC
CDR3: CASSDPAGAIHNEQFF

V: TRBV5-6
D: NA
size: NA
J: TRBJ1-6
DNA: TGTGCCAGCAGCATAGACACCTGGTCGGATTCACCCCTCCACTTT
CDR3: CASSIDTWSDSPLHF

V: TRBV4-1
D: TRBD1
size: NA
J: TRBJ1-2
DNA: TGCGCCAGCAGCCAAAAGGGGACAGGGGATCTCAATGGCTACACCTTC
CDR3: CASSQKGTGDLNGYTF

V: TRBV4-2
D: TRBD1
size: NA
J: TRBJ1-1
DNA: TGTGCCAGCAGCCAAGAGGACAGGGCGAACACTGAAGCTTTCTTT
CDR3: CASSQEDRANTEAFF

V: TRBV5-1
D: NA
size: NA
J: TRBJ1-6
DNA: TGCGCCAGCAGCGACTCCCTCGGCACAGGGAATTCACCCCTCCACTTT
CDR3: CASSDSLGTGNSPLHF

V: TRBV28
D: NA
size: NA
J: TRBJ1-2
DNA: TGTGCCAGCAGTTTATTTAAGGGGTCCGGTGGCTACACCTTC
CDR3: CASSLFKGSGGYTF

V: TRBV28
D: NA
size: NA
J: TRBJ1-6
DNA: TGTGCCACCGACCCTAAGGGAGGGGGTAATTCACCCCTCCACTTT
CDR3: CATDPKGGGNSPLHF

V: TRBV6-5
D: NA
size: NA
J: TRBJ1-1
DNA: TGTGCCACCGGGGTTAAGGGGAACACTGAAGCTTTCTTT
CDR3: CATGVKGNTEAFF